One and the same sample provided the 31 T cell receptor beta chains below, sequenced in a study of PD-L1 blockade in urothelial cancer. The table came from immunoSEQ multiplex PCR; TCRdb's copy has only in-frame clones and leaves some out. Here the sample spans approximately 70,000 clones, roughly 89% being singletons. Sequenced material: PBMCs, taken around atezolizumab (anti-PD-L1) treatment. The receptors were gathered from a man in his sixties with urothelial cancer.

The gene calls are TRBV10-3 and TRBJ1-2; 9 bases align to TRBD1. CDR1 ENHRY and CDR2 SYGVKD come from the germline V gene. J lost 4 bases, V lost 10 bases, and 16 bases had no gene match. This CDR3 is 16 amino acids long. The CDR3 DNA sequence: TGTGCCAGTAACCGGGACAGGGCAGCCTCTGCCTATGGCTACACCTTC. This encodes CASNRDRAASAYGYTF.

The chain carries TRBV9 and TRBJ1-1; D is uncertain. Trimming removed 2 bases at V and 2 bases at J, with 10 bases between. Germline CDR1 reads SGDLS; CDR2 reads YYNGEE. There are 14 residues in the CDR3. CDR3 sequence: CASSVRATNTEAFF. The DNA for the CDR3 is TGTGCCAGCAGCGTCAGAGCGACCAACACTGAAGCTTTCTTT.

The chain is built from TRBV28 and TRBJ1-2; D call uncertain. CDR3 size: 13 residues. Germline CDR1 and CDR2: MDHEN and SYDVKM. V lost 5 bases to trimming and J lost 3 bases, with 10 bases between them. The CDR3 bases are TGTGCCAGCAGTCTGGGTCGGGACTATGGCTACACCTTC. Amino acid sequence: CASSLGRDYGYTF.

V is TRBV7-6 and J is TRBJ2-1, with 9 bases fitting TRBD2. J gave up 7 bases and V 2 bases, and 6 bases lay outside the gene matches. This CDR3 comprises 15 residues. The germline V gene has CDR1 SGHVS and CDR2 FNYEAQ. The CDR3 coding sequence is TGTGCCAGCAGCTTACTGCGGGAGGGCCAAAATGAGCAGTTCTTC. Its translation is CASSLLREGQNEQFF.

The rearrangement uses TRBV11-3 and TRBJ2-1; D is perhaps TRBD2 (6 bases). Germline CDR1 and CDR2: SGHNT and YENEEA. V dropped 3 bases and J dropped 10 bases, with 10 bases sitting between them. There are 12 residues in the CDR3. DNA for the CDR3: TGTGCCAGCAGCTTTGGGGCGGGGGAGCAGTTCTTC. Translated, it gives CASSFGAGEQFF. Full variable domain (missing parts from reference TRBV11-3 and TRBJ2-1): EAGVVQSPRYKIIEKKQPVAFWCNPISGHNTLYWYLQNLGQGPELLIRYENEEAVDDSQLPKDRFSAERLKGVDSTLKIQPAELGDSAVYLCASSFGAGEQFFGPGTRLTVL.

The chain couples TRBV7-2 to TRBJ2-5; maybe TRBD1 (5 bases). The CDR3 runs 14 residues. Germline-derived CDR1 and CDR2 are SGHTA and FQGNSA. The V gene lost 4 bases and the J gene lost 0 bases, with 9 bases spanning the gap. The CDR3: CASSSQGYQETQYF. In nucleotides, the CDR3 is TGTGCCAGCAGCTCCCAGGGTTACCAAGAGACCCAGTACTTC.

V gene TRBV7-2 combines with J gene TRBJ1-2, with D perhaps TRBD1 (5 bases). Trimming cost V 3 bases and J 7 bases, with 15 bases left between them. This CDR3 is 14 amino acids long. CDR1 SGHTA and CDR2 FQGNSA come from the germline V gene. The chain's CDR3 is CASSLKAGYGGYTF. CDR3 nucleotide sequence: TGTGCCAGCAGCTTGAAAGCAGGGTACGGTGGCTACACCTTC.

CDR3: CASGLPRDIRYGYTF. The CDR3 DNA reads TGTGCTAGTGGTTTGCCCCGGGATATTCGCTATGGCTACACCTTC. The chain recombines TRBV12-5 with TRBJ1-2; D not resolved. CDR1 LGHNT and CDR2 FRNRAP come from the germline V gene. The CDR3 extends over 15 amino acids. Between the trimmed V and J ends, which lost 2 bases and 4 bases, there was a span of 14 bases. Together with reference TRBV12-5 and TRBJ1-2, the CDR3 gives the full variable domain: DARVTQTPRHKVTEMGQEVTMRCQPILGHNTVFWYRQTMMQGLELLAYFRNRAPLDDSGMPKDRFSAEMPDATLATLKIQPSEPRDSAVYFCASGLPRDIRYGYTFGSGTRLTVV.

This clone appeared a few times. This chain's CDR3 is CASLMTGDMTGELFF. CDR3 sequence (DNA): TGTGCCAGCCTTATGACAGGGGATATGACCGGGGAGCTGTTTTTT. The J gene is TRBJ2-2, the V gene TRBV27; 8 nucleotides agree with TRBD1. Germline lookup yields CDR1 MNHEY and CDR2 SMNVEV (reference sequence). The CDR3 has 15 residues. Losses at the gene ends were 8 bases for V and 5 bases for J; bases not matched to a gene: 10.

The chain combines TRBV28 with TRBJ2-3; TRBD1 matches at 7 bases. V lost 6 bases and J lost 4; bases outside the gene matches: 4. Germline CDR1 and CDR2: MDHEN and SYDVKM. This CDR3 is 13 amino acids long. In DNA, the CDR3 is TGTGCCAGCAGATCGACAGGGCCAGATACGCAGTATTTT. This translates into CASRSTGPDTQYF.

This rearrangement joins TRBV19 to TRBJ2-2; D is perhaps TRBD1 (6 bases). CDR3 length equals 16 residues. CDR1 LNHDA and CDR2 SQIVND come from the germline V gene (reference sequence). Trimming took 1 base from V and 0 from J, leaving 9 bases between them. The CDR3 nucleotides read TGTGCCAGTAGTATAGCCCAGGGGACGAACACCGGGGAGCTGTTTTTT. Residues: CASSIAQGTNTGELFF.

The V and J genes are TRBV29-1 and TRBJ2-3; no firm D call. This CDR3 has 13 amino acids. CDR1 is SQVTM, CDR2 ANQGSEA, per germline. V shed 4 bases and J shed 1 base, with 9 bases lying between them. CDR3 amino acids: CSVGAGGTDTQYF. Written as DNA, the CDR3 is TGCAGCGTTGGTGCTGGAGGCACAGATACGCAGTATTTT.

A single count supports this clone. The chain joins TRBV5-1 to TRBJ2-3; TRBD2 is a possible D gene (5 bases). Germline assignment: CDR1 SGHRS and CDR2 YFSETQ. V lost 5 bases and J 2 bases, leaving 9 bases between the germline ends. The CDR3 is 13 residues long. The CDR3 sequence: CASRRATTDTQYF. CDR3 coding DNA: TGCGCCAGCAGGAGGGCCACCACAGATACGCAGTATTTT. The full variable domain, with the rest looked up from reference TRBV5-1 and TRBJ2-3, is KAGVTQTPRYLIKTRGQQVTLSCSPISGHRSVSWYQQTPGQGLQFLFEYFSETQRNKGNFPGRFSGRQFSNSRSEMNVSTLELGDSALYLCASRRATTDTQYFGPGTRLTVL.

CDR3 protein: CASSSAGATDTQYF. The CDR3 DNA reads TGTGCCAGCAGTTCCGCAGGGGCAACAGATACGCAGTATTTT. V gene TRBV6-5 combines with J gene TRBJ2-3; D possibly corresponds to TRBD1 (6 bases). The CDR3 has 14 residues. Trimming pared 4 bases from V and 3 bases from J, leaving 11 bases between. Per the germline V gene, CDR1 is MNHEY and CDR2 is SVGAGI.

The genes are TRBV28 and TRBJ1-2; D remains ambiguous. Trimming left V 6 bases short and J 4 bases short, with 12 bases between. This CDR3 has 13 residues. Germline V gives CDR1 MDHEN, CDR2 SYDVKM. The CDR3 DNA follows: TGTGCCAGCAGCCTCCTCACCGGCTATGGCTACACCTTC. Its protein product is CASSLLTGYGYTF.

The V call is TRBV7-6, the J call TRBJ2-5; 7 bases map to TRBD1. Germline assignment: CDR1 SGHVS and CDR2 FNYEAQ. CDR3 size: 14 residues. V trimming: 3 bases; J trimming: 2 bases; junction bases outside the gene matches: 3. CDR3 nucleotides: TGTGCCAGCAGCTTCGGACAGGCTCAAGAGACCCAGTACTTC. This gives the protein CASSFGQAQETQYF.

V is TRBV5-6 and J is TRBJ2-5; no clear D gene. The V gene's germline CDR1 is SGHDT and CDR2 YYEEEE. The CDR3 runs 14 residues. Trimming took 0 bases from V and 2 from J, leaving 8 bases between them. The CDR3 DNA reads TGTGCCAGCAGCTTGGCGGTAGATCAAGAGACCCAGTACTTC. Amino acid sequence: CASSLAVDQETQYF.

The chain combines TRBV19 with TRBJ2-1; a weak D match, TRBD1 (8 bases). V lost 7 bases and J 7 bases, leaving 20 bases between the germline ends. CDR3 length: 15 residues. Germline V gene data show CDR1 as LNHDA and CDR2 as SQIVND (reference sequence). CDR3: CASTSGGTGSNEQFF. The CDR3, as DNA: TGTGCCAGTACCTCCGGGGGGACAGGCAGTAATGAGCAGTTCTTC.

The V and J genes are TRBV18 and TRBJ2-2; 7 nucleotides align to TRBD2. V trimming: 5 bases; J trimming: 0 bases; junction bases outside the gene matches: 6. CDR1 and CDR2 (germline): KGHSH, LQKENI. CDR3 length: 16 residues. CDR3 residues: CASSAPRGANTGELFF. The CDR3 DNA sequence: TGTGCCAGCTCAGCCCCCCGGGGGGCGAACACCGGGGAGCTGTTTTTT.

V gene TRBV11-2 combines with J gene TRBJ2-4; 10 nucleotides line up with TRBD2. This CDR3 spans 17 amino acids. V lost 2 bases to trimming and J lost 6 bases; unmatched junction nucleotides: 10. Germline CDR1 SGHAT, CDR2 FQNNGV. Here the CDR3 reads CASSLRRAGGPGNIQYF. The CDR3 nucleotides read TGTGCCAGCAGCTTACGAAGAGCGGGAGGGCCAGGAAACATTCAGTACTTC.

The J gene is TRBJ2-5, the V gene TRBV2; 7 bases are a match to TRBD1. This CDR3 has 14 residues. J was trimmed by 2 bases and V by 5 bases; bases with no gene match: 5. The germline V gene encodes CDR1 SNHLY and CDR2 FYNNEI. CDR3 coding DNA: TGTGCCAGCAGTCGGACAGGCCAGCAAGAGACCCAGTACTTC. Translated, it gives CASSRTGQQETQYF. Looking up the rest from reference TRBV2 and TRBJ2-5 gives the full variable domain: EPEVTQTPSHQVTQMGQEVILRCVPISNHLYFYWYRQILGQKVEFLVSFYNNEISEKSEIFDDQFSVERPDGSNFTLKIRSTKLEDSAMYFCASSRTGQQETQYFGPGTRLLVL.

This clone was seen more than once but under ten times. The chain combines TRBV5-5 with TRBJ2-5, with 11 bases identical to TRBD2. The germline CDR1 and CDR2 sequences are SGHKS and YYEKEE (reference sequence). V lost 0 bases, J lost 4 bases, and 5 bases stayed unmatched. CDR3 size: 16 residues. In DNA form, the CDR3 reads TGTGCCAGCAGCTTGGTAACTAGCGGGAGTGGAGAGACCCAGTACTTC. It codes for CASSLVTSGSGETQYF.

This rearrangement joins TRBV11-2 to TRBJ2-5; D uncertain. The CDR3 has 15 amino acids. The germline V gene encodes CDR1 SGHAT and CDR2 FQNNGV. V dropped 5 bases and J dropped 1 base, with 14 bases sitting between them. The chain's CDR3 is CASSPSGQFQETQYF. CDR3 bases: TGTGCCAGCAGCCCCTCTGGGCAATTCCAAGAGACCCAGTACTTC.

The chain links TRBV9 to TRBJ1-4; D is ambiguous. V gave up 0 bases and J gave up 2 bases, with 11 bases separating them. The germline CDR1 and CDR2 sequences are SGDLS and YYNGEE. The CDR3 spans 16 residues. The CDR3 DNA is TGTGCCAGCAGCGTAGCGGGGTTTGCGACTAATGAAAAACTGTTTTTT. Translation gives CASSVAGFATNEKLFF.

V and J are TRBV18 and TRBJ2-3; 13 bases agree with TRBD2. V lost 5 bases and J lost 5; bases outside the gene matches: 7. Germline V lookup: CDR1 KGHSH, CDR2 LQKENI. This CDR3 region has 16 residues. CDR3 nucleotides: TGTGCCAGCTCAACACTAGCGGGAGGGCCTCAAGATACGCAGTATTTT. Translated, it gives CASSTLAGGPQDTQYF.

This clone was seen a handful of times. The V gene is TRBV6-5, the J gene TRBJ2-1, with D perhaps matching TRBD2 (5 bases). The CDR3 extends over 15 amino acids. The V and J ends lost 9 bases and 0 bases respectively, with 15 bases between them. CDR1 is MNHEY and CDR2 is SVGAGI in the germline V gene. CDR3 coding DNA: TGTGCCAGTCGAGGTGCGGGTAGCTCCTACAATGAGCAGTTCTTC. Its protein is CASRGAGSSYNEQFF.

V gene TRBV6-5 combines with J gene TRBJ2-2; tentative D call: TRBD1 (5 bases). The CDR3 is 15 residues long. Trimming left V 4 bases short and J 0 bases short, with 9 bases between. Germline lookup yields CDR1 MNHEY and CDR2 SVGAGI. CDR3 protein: CASSFDSANTGELFF. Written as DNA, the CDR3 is TGTGCCAGCAGTTTTGACAGCGCGAACACCGGGGAGCTGTTTTTT.

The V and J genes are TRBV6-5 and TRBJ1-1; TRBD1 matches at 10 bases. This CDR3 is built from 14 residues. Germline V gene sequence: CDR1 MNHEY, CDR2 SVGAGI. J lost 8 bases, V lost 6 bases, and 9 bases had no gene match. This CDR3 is CASSRQGAGVEAFF. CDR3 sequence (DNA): TGTGCCAGCAGCCGACAGGGGGCGGGTGTGGAAGCTTTCTTT.

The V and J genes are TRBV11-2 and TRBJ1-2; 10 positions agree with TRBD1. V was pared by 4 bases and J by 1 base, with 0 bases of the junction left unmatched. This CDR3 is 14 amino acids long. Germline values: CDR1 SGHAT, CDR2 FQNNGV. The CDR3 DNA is TGTGCCAGCAGCTGGGACAGGGGTAACTATGGCTACACCTTC. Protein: CASSWDRGNYGYTF.

The chain's CDR3 is CASSRDRAPNEQYF. The DNA of the CDR3 is TGTGCCAGCAGCCGGGACAGGGCCCCAAACGAGCAGTACTTC. The chain links TRBV2 to TRBJ2-7, with 9 nucleotides matching TRBD1. V lost 6 bases and J lost 5; bases outside the gene matches: 8. The CDR3 is made up of 14 amino acids. Germline loops: CDR1 SNHLY, CDR2 FYNNEI.

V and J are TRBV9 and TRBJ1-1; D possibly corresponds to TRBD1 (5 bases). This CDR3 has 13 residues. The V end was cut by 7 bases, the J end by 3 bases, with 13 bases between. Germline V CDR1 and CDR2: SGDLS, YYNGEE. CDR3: CASRRTGDTEAFF. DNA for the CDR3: TGTGCCAGCCGGAGAACGGGGGACACTGAAGCTTTCTTT. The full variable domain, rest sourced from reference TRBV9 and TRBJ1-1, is DSGVTQTPKHLITATGQRVTLRCSPRSGDLSVYWYQQSLDQGLQFLIQYYNGEERAKGNILERFSAQQFPDLHSELNLSSLELGDSALYFCASRRTGDTEAFFGQGTRLTVV.